The entry that follows covers one TCR beta chain sequence. Relative to the germline gene, one junction end is altered; a read error may explain this. The data belong to a study of tumor-infiltrating lymphocytes in primary liver carcinoma. Using a constant-region primer together with ProtoScript II reverse transcriptase, TCR beta cDNA was made from about 500 ng of total RNA. Three rounds of nested multiplex PCR with slightly modified ARM-PCR produced TCR beta libraries. TCRdb re-called the multiplex PCR reads through MiXCR, storing one row per CDR3 protein. The sample yields about 54,000 distinct CDR3 sequences, roughly 77% seen once. It was from around 18-30 mg of unsorted bulk tissue that RNA and DNA were co-extracted. Sequencing input: liver tumor tissue from sampling region 2. Subset noted: tumor region T2, inferior pole. This receptor was taken from a middle-aged man with primary liver carcinoma and hepatitis B virus infection.

The CDR3 DNA reads TGTGCCATCAAAGAGCTAGACGTGGCCGGGGCCAACGTCCTGACCTTC. Protein product: CAIKELDVAGANVLTF. The V gene is TRBV28, the J gene TRBJ2-6; possibly TRBD1 or TRBD2 for D (5 bases each). This CDR3 is built from 16 residues. CDR1 is MDHEN and CDR2 is SYDVKM in the germline V gene.